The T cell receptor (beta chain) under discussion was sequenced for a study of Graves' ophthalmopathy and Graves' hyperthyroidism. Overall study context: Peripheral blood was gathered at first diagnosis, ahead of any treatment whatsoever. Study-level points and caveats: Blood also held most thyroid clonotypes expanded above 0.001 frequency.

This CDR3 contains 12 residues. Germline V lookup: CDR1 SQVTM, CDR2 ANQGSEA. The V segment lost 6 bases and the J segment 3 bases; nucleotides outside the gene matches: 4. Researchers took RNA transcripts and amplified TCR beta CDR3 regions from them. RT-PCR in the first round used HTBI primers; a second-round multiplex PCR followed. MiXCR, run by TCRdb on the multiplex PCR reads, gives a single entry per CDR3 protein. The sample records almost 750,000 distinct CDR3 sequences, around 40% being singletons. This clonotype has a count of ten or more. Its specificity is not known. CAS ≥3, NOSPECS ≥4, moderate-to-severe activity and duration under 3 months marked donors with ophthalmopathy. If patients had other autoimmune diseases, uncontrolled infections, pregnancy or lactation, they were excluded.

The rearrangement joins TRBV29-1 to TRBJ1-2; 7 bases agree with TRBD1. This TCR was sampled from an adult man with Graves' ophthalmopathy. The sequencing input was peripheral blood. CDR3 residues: CSVNTGDYGYTF. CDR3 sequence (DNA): TGCAGCGTCAATACAGGGGACTATGGCTACACCTTC.